This is a list of T cell receptor beta chains from one sample in a study of T cells in Graves' hyperthyroidism and ophthalmopathy. TCRdb used MiXCR to reprocess the multiplex PCR reads, holding one entry per CDR3 protein. The data show some 760,000 distinct CDR3 sequences, 13% to 15% seen once. The sequencing input was blood. All receptors derive from a woman under 30 with Graves' hyperthyroidism. Both conserved end residues are part of each CDR3. The D gene is left open where the match is weak. Clone size appears in some rows only: once, few, many, or a class for an expanded clone.

many,TRBJ1-4,TRBV2,16,.,CASRARQFGSNEKLFF,TGTGCCAGCAGAGCAAGACAGTTTGGGTCTAATGAAAAACTGTTTTTT
few,TRBJ2-2,TRBV28,16,TRBD2,CASKASGRAIMGELFF,TGTGCCAGCAAAGCTAGCGGGAGGGCCATCATGGGGGAGCTGTTTTTT
many,TRBJ1-6,TRBV27,15,TRBD1,CASSVTGQAFSPLHF,TGTGCCAGCAGTGTCACGGGACAGGCATTCTCACCCCTCCACTTT
.,TRBJ1-5,TRBV4-1,16,.,CASSHVAGVWPRPQHF,TGCGCCAGCAGCCATGTGGCAGGGGTCTGGCCTCGGCCCCAGCATTTT
.,TRBJ2-1,TRBV11-2,15,TRBD2,CASSLSTSGSVEQFF,TGTGCCAGCAGCTTAAGCACTAGCGGGTCGGTTGAGCAGTTCTTC
few,TRBJ2-1,TRBV5-1,16,.,CASSFGGLEDYNEQFF,TGCGCCAGCAGCTTCGGGGGCCTTGAAGACTACAATGAGCAGTTCTTC
.,TRBJ2-7,TRBV27,15,.,CASSPFHTVPYEQYF,TGTGCCAGCAGTCCATTCCACACGGTCCCCTACGAGCAGTACTTC
few,TRBJ2-3,TRBV10-1,14,.,CASSEEWGTDTQYF,TGCGCCAGCAGTGAGGAGTGGGGCACAGATACGCAGTATTTT
few,TRBJ2-5,TRBV28,15,TRBD2,CASSPPSGSRETQYF,TGTGCCAGCAGCCCCCCTAGCGGGAGTCGGGAGACCCAGTACTTC
many,TRBJ1-5,TRBV20-1,12,.,CSARGTNQPQHF,TGCAGTGCTAGAGGGACAAATCAGCCCCAGCATTTT
many,TRBJ2-1,TRBV11-2,12,.,CASSGLRVQQFF,TGTGCCAGCAGCGGGCTCCGGGTTCAGCAGTTCTTC
many,TRBJ1-1,TRBV27,13,TRBD1,CASKQGAYTEAFF,TGTGCCAGCAAACAGGGGGCTTACACTGAAGCTTTCTTT
.,TRBJ1-1,TRBV6-1,15,TRBD1,CASSPAWTGRTEAFF,TGTGCCAGCAGTCCAGCTTGGACAGGGCGGACTGAAGCTTTCTTT
few,TRBJ2-2,TRBV3-1,16,TRBD2,CASSPQQRGYTGELFF,TGTGCCAGCAGTCCGCAGCAGCGGGGGTACACCGGGGAGCTGTTTTTT
many,TRBJ2-1,TRBV2,15,TRBD1,CASSQGQGAYNEQFF,TGTGCCAGCAGCCAGGGACAGGGGGCTTACAATGAGCAGTTCTTC
many,TRBJ1-1,TRBV6-1,15,.,CASSPRRVGNTEAFF,TGTGCCAGCAGCCCCCGGAGGGTTGGGAACACTGAAGCTTTCTTT
.,TRBJ1-4,TRBV20-1,15,.,CSARYIDSLREKLFF,TGCAGTGCTAGGTATATCGACAGCCTTAGGGAAAAACTGTTTTTT
many,TRBJ2-3,TRBV27,12,.,CASSLTWGTQYF,TGTGCCAGCAGTCTGACCTGGGGCACGCAGTATTTT
few,TRBJ1-2,TRBV28,16,.,CASSPARPVAIWGYTF,TGTGCCAGCAGTCCCGCCCGCCCGGTGGCAATCTGGGGCTACACCTTC
few,TRBJ2-5,TRBV4-1,16,.,CASSPARGVREETQYF,TGCGCCAGCAGCCCCGCGCGCGGAGTTCGCGAAGAGACCCAGTACTTC
.,TRBJ2-5,TRBV7-8,17,.,CASSLEGVWGSQETQYF,TGTGCCAGCAGCTTAGAGGGGGTTTGGGGGTCCCAAGAGACCCAGTACTTC
few,TRBJ1-1,TRBV7-9,15,.,CASSLASAGNTEAFF,TGTGCCAGCAGCTTAGCGAGCGCAGGGAATACTGAAGCTTTCTTT
few,TRBJ2-2,TRBV9,16,TRBD2,CASSVGSGRAGGELFF,TGTGCCAGCAGCGTAGGGAGCGGGAGGGCCGGCGGGGAGCTGTTTTTT
.,TRBJ2-2,TRBV15,16,.,CATSRGRWADTGELFF,TGTGCCACCAGCAGAGGGAGGTGGGCGGACACCGGGGAGCTGTTTTTT
.,TRBJ2-7,TRBV5-6,13,TRBD1,CASSSQGAREQYF,TGTGCCAGCAGCTCACAGGGGGCCCGGGAGCAGTACTTC
few,TRBJ2-1,TRBV10-3,15,TRBD2,CAISEESSGKGEQFF,TGTGCCATCAGTGAGGAGTCTAGCGGGAAAGGTGAGCAGTTCTTC
.,TRBJ2-2,TRBV24-1,13,.,CATSDRSIGELFF,TGTGCCACCAGTGATAGGAGTATCGGGGAGCTGTTTTTT
many,TRBJ2-5,TRBV7-9,15,.,CASSPPLEEQETQYF,TGTGCCAGCAGCCCCCCCCTCGAAGAGCAAGAGACCCAGTACTTC
.,TRBJ2-7,TRBV6-2/TRBV6-3,14,.,CASSPRPMGYEQYF,TGTGCCAGCAGTCCCCGACCCATGGGCTACGAGCAGTACTTC
few,TRBJ2-2,TRBV20-1,11,.,CSARAPGELFF,TGCAGTGCTAGAGCCCCCGGGGAGCTGTTTTTT
many,TRBJ2-5,TRBV7-3,15,TRBD2,CASSSAGGPLETQYF,TGTGCCAGCAGCTCAGCGGGAGGGCCGTTGGAGACCCAGTACTTC
many,TRBJ2-1,TRBV29-1,15,.,CSVQIDTSSYNEQFF,TGCAGCGTCCAGATTGACACTAGCTCCTACAATGAGCAGTTCTTC
.,TRBJ2-7,TRBV7-9,12,TRBD2,CAVLAGAYEQYF,TGTGCCGTGTTAGCGGGAGCGTACGAGCAGTACTTC
many,TRBJ2-7,TRBV13,14,.,CASSSNRAWSEQYF,TGTGCCAGCAGCTCAAACAGGGCCTGGAGCGAGCAGTACTTC
many,TRBJ1-3,TRBV3-1,15,.,CASSQRREAGNTIYF,TGTGCCAGCAGCCAACGACGAGAGGCGGGAAACACCATATATTTT
few,TRBJ2-7,TRBV28,14,TRBD1,CASGFRGPLGEQYF,TGTGCCAGCGGGTTCAGGGGGCCTCTAGGCGAGCAGTACTTC
few,TRBJ2-6,TRBV20-1,16,TRBD1,CSAVDRGVSGANVLTF,TGCAGTGCCGTCGACAGGGGAGTAAGCGGGGCCAACGTCCTGACTTTC
many,TRBJ1-5,TRBV5-1,15,.,CASSWAGSSNQPQHF,TGCGCCAGCAGCTGGGCTGGGTCCAGCAATCAGCCCCAGCATTTT
few,TRBJ2-7,TRBV6-5,13,.,CASSYEEGYEQYF,TGTGCCAGCAGTTACGAGGAGGGCTACGAGCAGTACTTC
few,TRBJ2-5,TRBV20-1,13,.,CSPARHQKETQYF,TGCAGCCCGGCGCGGCATCAGAAAGAGACCCAGTACTTC
.,TRBJ2-1,TRBV14,20,TRBD2,CASSPMKRLAVMSSYNEQFF,TGTGCCAGCAGCCCAATGAAACGACTAGCGGTCATGAGCTCCTACAATGAGCAGTTCTTC
few,TRBJ2-3,TRBV24-1,16,.,CATSDSLRMSTDTQYF,TGTGCCACCAGTGATTCGCTACGGATGAGCACAGATACGCAGTATTTT